This passage covers 30 T cell receptor beta chains from one sample sequenced in a study of Ad26.COV2.S vaccination and SARS-CoV-2 variants. Sequencing was performed with immunoSEQ multiplex PCR; in TCRdb, only in-frame clones are kept and a portion is missing. The profile shows 300,000 to 400,000 clones, roughly 90% of them singletons. Treatment here: around 19 received Ad26.COV2.S at low or high dose, single or two shots; 5 received placebo; per-sample allocation not given. Samples analyzed were those drawn on day 63 after the first vaccine or placebo injection. The sequences come from peripheral blood, collected in a trial of Ad26.COV2.S vaccine versus placebo. The receptors were sampled from a person between 18 and 65 years old who received the Ad26.COV2.S COVID-19 vaccine or a placebo.

V and J are TRBV28 and TRBJ1-5; D is perhaps TRBD1 (6 bases). In germline, CDR1 is MDHEN, CDR2 SYDVKM. The V end was cut by 5 bases, the J end by 5 bases, with 19 bases between. This CDR3 is 16 amino acids long. The CDR3, as DNA: TGTGCCAGCAGTGGGGGTGGGGGGGCGCCGCATCAGCCCCAGCATTTT. This encodes CASSGGGGAPHQPQHF.

The CDR3 sequence is CASSQVPGLSPLHF. As DNA, the CDR3 is TGTGCCAGCAGCCAAGTTCCGGGTCTTTCACCCCTCCACTTT. The genes are TRBV3-1 (or the pseudogene TRBV3-2) and TRBJ1-6, with D hard to call. V was clipped by 1 base and J by 9 bases, with 10 bases between them. The germline CDR1 and CDR2 sequences are LGHDT and YNNKEL (reference sequence). The CDR3 covers 14 residues.

There are a few counts of this clone. The CDR3 loop is CASGEALGPQHF. CDR3 nucleotide sequence: TGTGCCAGTGGGGAGGCATTGGGGCCCCAGCATTTT. The rearrangement links TRBV6-5 to TRBJ1-5; D unresolved. This CDR3 spans 12 amino acids. Germline V gene lookup returns CDR1 MNHEY and CDR2 SVGAGI. Trimming cost V 9 bases and J 9 bases, with 15 bases left between them.

The DNA for the CDR3 is TGTGCCAGTCGGGGACCTATTGAAGCTTTCTTT. Encoded protein: CASRGPIEAFF. J is TRBJ1-1 and V is TRBV19; D is possibly TRBD1 (5 bases). This CDR3 is 11 amino acids long. The germline gives CDR1 LNHDA, CDR2 SQIVND (reference sequence). Trimming stripped 8 bases from V and 7 bases from J, with 11 bases between. The full variable domain, rest sourced from reference TRBV19 and TRBJ1-1, is DGGITQSPKYLFRKEGQNVTLSCEQNLNHDAMYWYRQDPGQGLRLIYYSQIVNDFQKGDIAEGYSVSREKKESFPLTVTSAQKNPTAFYLCASRGPIEAFFGQGTRLTVV.

This chain connects TRBV10-1 to TRBJ2-7, with D perhaps matching TRBD1 or TRBD2 (5 bases each). The V end was cut by 7 bases, the J end by 3 bases, with 16 bases between. This CDR3 region has 14 residues. Looked up from germline, CDR1 is WNHNN and CDR2 is SYGVQD (reference sequence). The DNA of the CDR3 is TGCGCCAGCATTATCAGGGAGCCCGTCTACGAGCAGTACGTC. Translating gives CASIIREPVYEQYV.

This clone occurred a few times. The V and J genes are TRBV19 and TRBJ1-5; weak D call: TRBD1 (6 bases). V was trimmed by 6 bases and J by 1 base, leaving 10 bases between them. Germline V gene data show CDR1 as LNHDA and CDR2 as SQIVND (reference sequence). The CDR3 is 14 residues long. The CDR3 region is CASRADRSNQPQHF. The CDR3 coding sequence is TGTGCCAGTAGGGCCGACAGGAGCAATCAGCCCCAGCATTTT.

The rearrangement joins TRBV7-3 to TRBJ2-3; no reliable D call. The CDR3 is 14 residues long. Deletions cut 1 base from V and 4 bases from J, with 9 bases between. Germline CDR1 reads SGHTA; CDR2 reads FQGTGA. The CDR3, as DNA: TGTGCCAGCAGCTTAATTGGAAGAGCAGATACGCAGTATTTT. Amino acids: CASSLIGRADTQYF.

V and J are TRBV7-9 and TRBJ1-1; a weak D match, TRBD1 (5 bases). V gave up 3 bases and J gave up 7 bases, with 6 bases separating them. The V gene's germline CDR1 is SEHNR and CDR2 FQNEAQ (reference sequence). The CDR3 extends over 11 amino acids. CDR3 residues: CASSFRVEAFF. In DNA, the CDR3 is TGTGCCAGCAGCTTCAGGGTTGAAGCTTTCTTT.

CDR3 DNA: TGTGCCAGCAATGCGGGAGGGCACAATGAGCAGTTCTTC. Translated: CASNAGGHNEQFF. J is TRBJ2-1 and V is TRBV2; TRBD2 matches at 9 bases. CDR3 length: 13 residues. V shed 7 bases, J shed 5 bases, and the junction held 3 bases outside the gene matches. CDR1 is SNHLY and CDR2 is FYNNEI in the germline V gene.

This chain uses TRBV5-1 with TRBJ1-2; the D is unclear. Germline V CDR1 and CDR2: SGHRS, YFSETQ. Trimming took off 0 bases at V and 7 bases at J, with 16 bases between the two ends. The CDR3 spans 15 residues. CDR3 sequence (DNA): TGCGCCAGCAGCTTGGCCTTCGACGAGAAACGTGGCTACACCTTC. Translating it yields CASSLAFDEKRGYTF.

The V gene is TRBV29-1, the J gene TRBJ1-1; TRBD1 matches at 7 bases. The CDR3 runs to 14 residues. CDR1 and CDR2 (germline): SQVTM, ANQGSEA. Trimming took 5 bases from V and 2 from J; bases not matched to a gene: 8. CDR3 protein: CSVQGQSLNTEAFF. The CDR3 coding sequence is TGCAGCGTTCAGGGACAGTCGCTTAACACTGAAGCTTTCTTT.

The chain recombines TRBV4-3 with TRBJ1-4; tentative D call: TRBD1 (6 bases). The V end was cut by 4 bases, the J end by 7 bases, with 13 bases between. The CDR3 contains 14 residues. Germline V lookup: CDR1 LGHNA, CDR2 YSLEER. The CDR3 DNA reads as TGCGCCAGCAGCCCAAGGGGGGGAACTGAAAAACTGTTTTTT. This translates into CASSPRGGTEKLFF.

This clone was found a few times. The chain is built from TRBV7-2 and TRBJ2-7, with 9 bases aligning to TRBD2. CDR3 length: 14 amino acids. Unmatched junction bases numbered 6, after V lost 4 bases and J lost 5 bases. CDR1 is SGHTA and CDR2 is FQGNSA in the germline V gene. This chain's CDR3 is CASSSAGGWDEQYF. The CDR3 region has the DNA TGTGCCAGCAGCTCAGCGGGGGGCTGGGACGAGCAGTACTTC.

V gene TRBV4-3 combines with J gene TRBJ2-5, with 7 nucleotides matching TRBD2. Germline V lookup: CDR1 LGHNA, CDR2 YSLEER. The CDR3 has 15 residues. V was pared by 2 bases and J by 5 bases, with 8 bases of the junction left unmatched. CDR3 nucleotides: TGCGCCAGCAGCCAAAATCTCAGGGAGGGGGAGACCCAGTACTTC. This sequence encodes CASSQNLREGETQYF.

The chain joins TRBV6-5 to TRBJ2-7, with TRBD1 as a possible D gene (6 bases). CDR1 and CDR2 from the germline V gene are MNHEY and SVGAGI. V lost 9 bases, J lost 5 bases, and 17 bases lay in between. This CDR3 comprises 13 residues. The CDR3 spells CARPGHGLDEQYV. The CDR3 coding sequence is TGTGCCAGACCGGGACATGGGTTAGACGAGCAGTACGTC.

The chain is built from TRBV6-2 or TRBV6-3 and TRBJ2-3; 8 bases line up with TRBD2. The CDR3 loop spans 17 amino acids. Germline CDR1 is MNHEY and CDR2 is SVGEGT. V gave up 5 bases and J gave up 4 bases; unmatched junction bases: 14. The CDR3 sequence is CASSLPGGEGLSDTQYF. The CDR3 nucleotides are TGTGCCAGCAGTCTCCCCGGGGGGGAGGGCCTCTCAGATACGCAGTATTTT.

This chain uses TRBV30 with TRBJ1-1, with 7 bases that match TRBD1. The V gene end was trimmed by 1 base and the J gene end by 10 bases; junction bases not matched to a gene: 3. Germline values: CDR1 GTSNPN, CDR2 SVGIG (reference sequence). The CDR3 runs 11 residues. The CDR3 DNA reads TGTGCCTGGAGTGGACAGGGAGGAGCTTTCTTT. Protein: CAWSGQGGAFF. Full variable domain (missing parts from reference TRBV30 and TRBJ1-1): SQTIHQWPATLVQPVGSPLSLECTVEGTSNPNLYWYRQAAGRGLQLLFYSVGIGQISSEVPQNLSASRPQDRQFILSSKKLLLSDSGFYLCAWSGQGGAFFGQGTRLTVV.

The chain is built from TRBV9 and TRBJ2-1; tentative D call: TRBD2 (7 bases). The CDR3 has 18 residues. Germline V lookup: CDR1 SGDLS, CDR2 YYNGEE. V lost 3 bases and J 3 bases, leaving 22 bases between the germline ends. In DNA, the CDR3 is TGTGCCAGCAGCGCCCTTGACGGGTGGGGGGGGCTCTACAATGAGCAGTTCTTC. This translates into CASSALDGWGGLYNEQFF.

This sequence joins TRBV10-1 and TRBJ2-7, with TRBD1 matching over 9 bases. The CDR3 consists of 16 residues. Germline loops: CDR1 WNHNN, CDR2 SYGVQD (reference sequence). V lost 4 bases, J lost 5 bases, and 12 bases stayed unmatched. The CDR3 DNA sequence: TGCGCCAGCAGTGCGAACCCGGGACAGGGTATCCACGAGCAGTACTTC. The encoded protein is CASSANPGQGIHEQYF.

The V gene is TRBV27, the J gene TRBJ2-1, with 10 bases matching TRBD2. The germline gives CDR1 MNHEY, CDR2 SMNVEV (reference sequence). The V and J ends lost 4 bases and 4 bases, in that order; junction bases with no gene match: 7. This CDR3 region has 16 residues. The DNA of the CDR3 is TGTGCCAGCAGTTCAATACTAGCGGGAATATACAATGAGCAGTTCTTC. This codes for CASSSILAGIYNEQFF.

The chain employs TRBV2 and TRBJ2-7; D is unclear. Germline lookup yields CDR1 SNHLY and CDR2 FYNNEI. This CDR3 is built from 12 residues. V lost 6 bases to trimming and J lost 0 bases, with 6 bases between them. CDR3 residues: CASSLSSYEQYV. CDR3 bases: TGTGCCAGCAGCCTCAGCTCCTACGAGCAGTACGTC.

V is TRBV3-1 (or the pseudogene TRBV3-2) and J is TRBJ2-5; 7 nucleotides agree with TRBD2. CDR1 LGHDT and CDR2 YNNKEL come from the germline V gene (reference sequence). After removal of 1 base from V and 4 bases from J, the junction contained 9 bases not matched to a gene. The CDR3 length is 16 residues. The CDR3 DNA follows: TGTGCCAGCAGCCAAGTTCCTAGCGGAGCGGGAGAGACCCAGTACTTC. This codes for CASSQVPSGAGETQYF.

The V and J genes are TRBV7-3 and TRBJ2-2, with a possible D match to TRBD2 (5 bases). This CDR3 spans 15 amino acids. V dropped 1 base and J dropped 7 bases, with 13 bases sitting between them. CDR1 is SGHTA and CDR2 is FQGTGA in the germline V gene. The CDR3 DNA is TGTGCCAGCAGCTTAAGGTCCCCCGAGGGCGGGGAGCTGTTTTTT. It specifies CASSLRSPEGGELFF.

The J gene is TRBJ2-7, the V gene TRBV19; D not resolved. The ends were cut back, 1 base at V and 2 bases at J, with 12 bases in the middle. Germline CDR1 is LNHDA and CDR2 is SQIVND (reference sequence). The CDR3 runs to 15 residues. The CDR3 reads CASSIVNIPTYEQYF. The CDR3 DNA reads TGTGCCAGTAGTATAGTTAATATACCGACCTACGAGCAGTACTTC.

This clone was observed a single time. The chain joins TRBV5-6 to TRBJ2-7; the D gene is possibly TRBD1 (6 bases). Germline assignment: CDR1 SGHDT and CDR2 YYEEEE. V was shortened by 2 bases and J by 3 bases, with 18 bases between the two germline ends. The CDR3 loop spans 16 amino acids. The CDR3 region is CASSLNIGQILYEQYF. CDR3 nucleotide sequence: TGTGCCAGCAGCTTAAACATAGGACAGATTCTCTACGAGCAGTACTTC.

This rearrangement joins TRBV5-1 to TRBJ2-1; the D is unclear. With 4 bases removed from V and 6 bases from J, the gap between germline ends came to 14 bases. Germline assignment: CDR1 SGHRS and CDR2 YFSETQ. This CDR3 is built from 14 residues. Written as DNA, the CDR3 is TGCGCCAGCAGCCTCCAAGGGCCGATCAATGAGCAGTTCTTC. Translated: CASSLQGPINEQFF. The full variable domain, completed using reference TRBV5-1 and TRBJ2-1, is KAGVTQTPRYLIKTRGQQVTLSCSPISGHRSVSWYQQTPGQGLQFLFEYFSETQRNKGNFPGRFSGRQFSNSRSEMNVSTLELGDSALYLCASSLQGPINEQFFGPGTRLTVL.

This clone came up once. This chain uses TRBV3-1 (or the pseudogene TRBV3-2) with TRBJ1-1; D gene ambiguous. There are 14 residues in the CDR3. Germline V gene sequence: CDR1 LGHDT, CDR2 YNNKEL (reference sequence). The ends were cut back, 4 bases at V and 0 bases at J, with 9 bases in the middle. The CDR3 region is CASSRRGMNTEAFF. In DNA, the CDR3 is TGTGCCAGCAGCCGTCGGGGAATGAACACTGAAGCTTTCTTT.

V gene TRBV13 combines with J gene TRBJ1-2; 8 positions agree with TRBD1. Germline values: CDR1 PRHDT, CDR2 FYEKMQ (reference sequence). J was trimmed by 8 bases and V by 0 bases; bases with no gene match: 11. This CDR3 has 16 amino acids. CDR3 sequence (DNA): TGTGCCAGCAGCTTAGGGGACAGGGCCCCGAGGGGGGGCTACACCTTC. Protein product: CASSLGDRAPRGGYTF.

This rearrangement joins TRBV2 to TRBJ1-2, with D possibly TRBD1 on 5 matching bases. Deletions cut 7 bases from V and 1 base from J, with 13 bases between. The CDR3 covers 14 residues. CDR1 and CDR2 from the germline V gene are SNHLY and FYNNEI. The CDR3 bases are TGTGCCAGCACCTCCGGGACGGATAACTATGGCTACACCTTC. Its translation is CASTSGTDNYGYTF.

The chain joins TRBV28 to TRBJ2-1; D not resolved. Germline-derived CDR1 and CDR2 are MDHEN and SYDVKM. Trimming left V 3 bases short and J 10 bases short, with 10 bases between. This CDR3 is 12 amino acids long. CDR3 DNA: TGTGCCAGCAGTTTGGTTGGGAACGAGCAGTTCTTC. Protein product: CASSLVGNEQFF. The full variable domain, completed using reference TRBV28 and TRBJ2-1, is DVKVTQSSRYLVKRTGEKVFLECVQDMDHENMFWYRQDPGLGLRLIYFSYDVKMKEKGDIPEGYSVSREKKERFSLILESASTNQTSMYLCASSLVGNEQFFGPGTRLTVL.